The present T cell receptor (beta chain) was sequenced within a study of control samples from healthy donors and cancer patients. V was shortened by 9 bases and J by 2 bases, with 10 bases between the two germline ends. The CDR3 has 12 amino acids. Looked up from germline, CDR1 is MDHEN and CDR2 is SYDVKM. The table came from immunoSEQ multiplex PCR; TCRdb's copy has only in-frame clones and leaves some out. The sample consists of about 130,000 clones, around nine tenths of them appearing once. Sequenced input: blood. This chain joins TRBV28 and TRBJ1-2; D is ambiguous. The sequence was collected from a man aged 18 to 29 in good health. The CDR3 nucleotides are TGTGCCAGTGCAATCAGGAACTATGGCTACACCTTC. The encoded protein is CASAIRNYGYTF.